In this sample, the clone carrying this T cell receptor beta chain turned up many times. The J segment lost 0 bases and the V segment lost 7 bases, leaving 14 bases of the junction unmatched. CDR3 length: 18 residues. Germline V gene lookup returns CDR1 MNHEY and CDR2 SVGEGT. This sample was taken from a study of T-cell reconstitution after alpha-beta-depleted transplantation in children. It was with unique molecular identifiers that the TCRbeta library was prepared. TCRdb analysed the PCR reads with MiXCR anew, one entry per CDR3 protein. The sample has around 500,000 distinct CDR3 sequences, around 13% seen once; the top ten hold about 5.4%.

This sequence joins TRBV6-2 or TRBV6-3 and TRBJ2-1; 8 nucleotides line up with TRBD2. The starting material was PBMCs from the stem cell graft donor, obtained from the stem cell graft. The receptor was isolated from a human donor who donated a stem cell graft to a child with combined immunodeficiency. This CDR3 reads CASTGRLAGVSSYNEQFF. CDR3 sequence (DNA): TGTGCCAGCACGGGGCGGCTAGCGGGTGTGAGCTCCTACAATGAGCAGTTCTTC.